Detailed here is one T cell receptor beta chain. Its antigen is still unknown. A single record per CDR3 protein comes from TCRdb applying MiXCR to the 5' RACE reads. The sample carries about 250,000 distinct CDR3 sequences, approximately 15% recorded once. This sample stems from a study of T-cell memory formation after mild COVID-19. Study information: Most TCR clusters belonged to a single donor. Study conclusions and caveats: Among clones contracting day 15 to 85, CD4/CD8 was balanced, whereas later expanders leaned CD4+.

The CDR3 contains 17 residues. V lost 5 bases to trimming and J lost 0 bases, with 14 bases between them. The chain carries TRBV12-3 or TRBV12-4 and TRBJ2-6, with TRBD2 as a possible D gene (6 bases). The TCR comes from an adult woman who had mild COVID-19 (a few samples of this study predate the infection). Cell type and time point are not known. The sample taken for sequencing was PBMCs or a T cell subset sorted from them (not recorded which). The CDR3 DNA reads TGTGCCAGCAGTCCAAGGACGGGACTCTCTGGGGCCAACGTCCTGACTTTC. Its protein is CASSPRTGLSGANVLTF.